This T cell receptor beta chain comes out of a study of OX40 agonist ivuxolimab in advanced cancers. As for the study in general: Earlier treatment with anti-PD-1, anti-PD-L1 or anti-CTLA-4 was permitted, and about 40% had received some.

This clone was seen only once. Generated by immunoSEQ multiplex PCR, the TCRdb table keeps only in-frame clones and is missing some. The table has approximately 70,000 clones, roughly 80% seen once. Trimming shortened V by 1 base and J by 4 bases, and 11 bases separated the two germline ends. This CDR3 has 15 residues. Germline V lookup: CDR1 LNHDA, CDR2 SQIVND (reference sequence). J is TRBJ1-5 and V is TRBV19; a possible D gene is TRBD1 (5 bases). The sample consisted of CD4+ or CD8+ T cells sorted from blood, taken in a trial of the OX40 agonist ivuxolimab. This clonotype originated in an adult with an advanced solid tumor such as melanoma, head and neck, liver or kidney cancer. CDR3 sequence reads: CASSIGVRGNQPQHF. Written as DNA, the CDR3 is TGTGCCAGTAGTATAGGGGTTCGGGGGAATCAGCCCCAGCATTTT.